The 25 T cell receptor beta chains listed next were all sequenced from one sample in a study of T cells in Graves' hyperthyroidism and ophthalmopathy. RNA transcripts were the template for amplifying TCR beta CDR3 regions. The HTBI primer set drove a first-round RT-PCR of the TCR CDR3. Each CDR3 protein gets one entry after TCRdb re-called the multiplex PCR reads with MiXCR. The data show about 340,000 distinct CDR3 sequences, with 21% seen just once and 50% held by the top ten. Sequencing was performed on blood. The receptors stem from a woman between 50 and 59 years old with Graves' hyperthyroidism.

V is TRBV7-3 and J is TRBJ2-1, with 8 bases identical to TRBD2. Germline V gene data show CDR1 as SGHTA and CDR2 as FQGTGA. J was trimmed by 15 bases and V by 3 bases; bases with no gene match: 22. CDR3 length: 17 amino acids. The DNA of the CDR3 is TGTGCCAGCAGCTTCAAACCGGGACTAGGGGGGGGGCCCGGTGTGTTCTTC. Residues: CASSFKPGLGGGPGVFF. Full variable domain (outside the CDR3, taken from reference TRBV7-3 and TRBJ2-1): GAGVSQTPSNKVTEKGKYVELRCDPISGHTALYWYRQSLGQGPEFLIYFQGTGAADDSGLPNDRFFAVRPEGSVSTLKIQRTERGDSAVYLCASSFKPGLGGGPGVFFGPGTRLTVL.

This clonotype came up a few times. The chain combines TRBV30 with TRBJ1-6; TRBD1 might be the D (5 bases). Germline lookup yields CDR1 GTSNPN and CDR2 SVGIG (reference sequence). The CDR3 runs to 13 residues. V was trimmed by 2 bases and J by 9 bases, leaving 11 bases between them. The CDR3 region has the DNA TGTGCCTGGAGTCGGCAGGGAAGTTCACCCCTCCACTTT. Translating gives CAWSRQGSSPLHF.

At least ten counts were recorded for this clonotype. The V and J genes are TRBV2 and TRBJ1-2; no reliable D call. Trimming stripped 3 bases from V and 2 bases from J, with 7 bases between. The CDR3 covers 13 residues. Per the germline V gene, CDR1 is SNHLY and CDR2 is FYNNEI. CDR3 nucleotide sequence: TGTGCCAGCAGTGACAGTACGAACTATGGCTACACCTTC. Translating it yields CASSDSTNYGYTF. The full variable domain, with the rest looked up from reference TRBV2 and TRBJ1-2, is EPEVTQTPSHQVTQMGQEVILRCVPISNHLYFYWYRQILGQKVEFLVSFYNNEISEKSEIFDDQFSVERPDGSNFTLKIRSTKLEDSAMYFCASSDSTNYGYTFGSGTRLTVV.

This rearrangement joins TRBV2 to TRBJ2-1, with 7 bases fitting TRBD2. V was clipped by 6 bases and J by 0 bases; unmatched bases: 11. CDR3 length: 17 residues. Germline V CDR1 and CDR2: SNHLY, FYNNEI. In DNA form, the CDR3 reads TGTGCCAGCAGCGTTACACCCAGCGGGGCCTCCTACAATGAGCAGTTCTTC. The encoded protein is CASSVTPSGASYNEQFF.

The V gene is TRBV6-4, the J gene TRBJ2-2, with a weak D call TRBD1 (6 bases). This CDR3 comprises 17 residues. V shed 2 bases and J shed 6 bases, with 19 bases lying between them. Per the germline V gene, CDR1 is MRHNA and CDR2 is SNTAGT. CDR3 in DNA: TGTGCCAGCAGTGACACCCTCCTCGCAGGGGTGCCCGGGGAGCTGTTTTTT. Translated: CASSDTLLAGVPGELFF.

This clonotype has a count of ten or more. The V gene is TRBV12-3 or TRBV12-4, the J gene TRBJ1-5; 8 bases map to TRBD1. The CDR3 spans 15 residues. V was clipped by 6 bases and J by 2 bases; unmatched bases: 6. This CDR3 is CASSTGGGGNQPQHF. The CDR3 DNA is TGTGCCAGCAGCACAGGGGGGGGAGGCAATCAGCCCCAGCATTTT.

The sample holds many counts of this clonotype. The gene calls are TRBV7-2 and TRBJ2-2; the D gene is possibly TRBD1 (6 bases). This CDR3 has 15 residues. The V and J ends lost 1 base and 2 bases respectively, with 8 bases between them. Germline CDR1 and CDR2: SGHTA and FQGNSA. CDR3 region: CASSLEGQNTGELFF. Written as DNA, the CDR3 is TGTGCCAGCAGCTTAGAGGGACAAAACACCGGGGAGCTGTTTTTT.

Concerning this clonotype itself: One end of the junction varies from germline; a read error may be responsible. The chain uses TRBV19 and TRBJ1-1, with D perhaps matching TRBD1 (5 bases). This CDR3 contains 13 residues. CDR1 and CDR2 (germline): LNHDA, SQIVND (reference sequence). The CDR3 DNA reads TGTGCCTGTAGTAAAGGGGAGAACACTGAAGCTTTCTTT. Protein sequence: CACSKGENTEAFF.

This clonotype has a handful of counts. This chain connects TRBV7-9 to TRBJ2-5; D is undetermined. Trimming took 5 bases from V and 5 from J, leaving 9 bases between them. Per germline, CDR1 SEHNR and CDR2 FQNEAQ (reference sequence). This CDR3 comprises 12 residues. The chain's CDR3 is CASSRIKETQYF. In nucleotides, the CDR3 is TGTGCCAGCAGCCGGATCAAGGAGACCCAGTACTTC.

In this sample, this clonotype turned up many times. This sequence joins TRBV6-5 and TRBJ1-1; TRBD1 matches 9 bases. The CDR3 has 17 residues. V lost 0 bases, J lost 1 base, and 6 bases stayed unmatched. CDR1 is MNHEY, CDR2 SVGAGI, per germline. The chain's CDR3 is CASSYSFSTGGNTEAFF. The CDR3 DNA reads TGTGCCAGCAGTTACTCGTTTTCGACAGGGGGGAACACTGAAGCTTTCTTT.

Only a few counts were recorded for this clonotype. The rearrangement uses TRBV19 and TRBJ1-2; possibly TRBD1 for D (5 bases). V was cut by 7 bases and J by 4 bases, with 10 bases left in between. The CDR3 is 12 residues long. The germline gives CDR1 LNHDA, CDR2 SQIVND (reference sequence). CDR3 amino acids: CASTVGLYGYTF. CDR3 bases: TGTGCCAGTACGGTGGGGCTCTATGGCTACACCTTC.

This clonotype was picked up many times. The gene calls are TRBV12-3 or TRBV12-4 and TRBJ1-2; D is unresolved. There are 14 residues in the CDR3. Trimming took 7 bases from V and 6 from J, leaving 18 bases between them. In nucleotides, the CDR3 is TGTGCCAGCATGGAGGCGTACGGGGTTCATGGCTACACCTTC. It is translated as CASMEAYGVHGYTF.

This rearrangement joins TRBV6-5 to TRBJ2-3; a weak D match, TRBD2 (5 bases). CDR1 and CDR2 (germline): MNHEY, SVGAGI. Trimming cost V 2 bases and J 7 bases, with 10 bases left between them. CDR3 size: 13 residues. Here the CDR3 DNA reads TGTGCCAGCAGTTACACAGAGGGAAATACGCAGTATTTT. Translation gives CASSYTEGNTQYF.

The table lists this clonotype with many counts. The CDR3 region has the DNA TGTGCCAGCAGCTCCGGGTCTGCGGGAACCGGCACCGGGGAGCTGTTTTTT. It encodes CASSSGSAGTGTGELFF. The V and J genes are TRBV7-2 and TRBJ2-2; TRBD2 might be the D (6 bases). The V gene's germline CDR1 is SGHTA and CDR2 FQGNSA. V lost 4 bases to trimming and J lost 4 bases, with 19 bases between them. The CDR3 totals 17 residues. The variable domain in full, with the rest retrieved from reference TRBV7-2 and TRBJ2-2, is GAGVSQSPSNKVTEKGKDVELRCDPISGHTALYWYRQSLGQGLEFLIYFQGNSAPDKSGLPSDRFSAERTGGSVSTLTIQRTQQEDSAVYLCASSSGSAGTGTGELFFGEGSRLTVL.

Many counts were recorded for this clonotype. V is TRBV3-1 and J is TRBJ2-3; D is undetermined. V lost 3 bases to trimming and J lost 0 bases, with 7 bases between them. The CDR3 length is 14 residues. Germline CDR1 reads LGHDT; CDR2 reads YNNKEL (reference sequence). In nucleotides, the CDR3 is TGTGCCAGCAGCCAGGGTGGTAGCACAGATACGCAGTATTTT. Encoded protein: CASSQGGSTDTQYF.

This clonotype has only a few counts. V and J are TRBV5-1 and TRBJ1-1, with TRBD1 identical over 8 bases. The junction had 9 bases not matched to a gene; V was cut back by 3 bases and J by 2 bases. From germline, CDR1 is SGHRS and CDR2 YFSETQ. The CDR3 covers 16 residues. The CDR3: CASSSPAGGLNTEAFF. CDR3 coding DNA: TGCGCCAGCAGCTCCCCCGCAGGGGGCTTAAACACTGAAGCTTTCTTT.

Worth noting for this clonotype: This clone may be a read error of a much larger clone one base away. This chain uses TRBV29-1 with TRBJ1-2; 10 positions match TRBD1. The CDR3 length is 13 residues. V was pared by 4 bases and J by 10 bases, with 9 bases of the junction left unmatched. Per the germline V gene, CDR1 is SQVTM and CDR2 is ANQGSEA. CDR3 protein: CSVADRGRDDYTF. The DNA for the CDR3 is TGCAGCGTTGCAGACAGGGGGCGCGATGACTACACCTTC.

This clonotype was seen a handful of times. This chain joins TRBV20-1 and TRBJ2-7, with TRBD1 as a possible D gene (6 bases). Germline CDR1 reads DFQATT; CDR2 reads SNEGSKA (reference sequence). CDR3 length: 11 amino acids. The ends were cut back, 1 base at V and 6 bases at J, with 7 bases in the middle. The CDR3 spells CSARGQVEQYF. Here the CDR3 DNA reads TGCAGTGCTAGAGGACAGGTCGAGCAGTACTTC.

This clonotype was observed at least ten times. This chain connects TRBV10-3 to TRBJ2-6; the D is unclear. CDR3 size: 14 residues. The V gene's germline CDR1 is ENHRY and CDR2 SYGVKD. With 7 bases removed from V and 0 bases from J, the gap between germline ends came to 7 bases. CDR3 bases: TGTGCCATCATGCGAGGCTCTGGGGCCAACGTCCTGACTTTC. Encoded protein: CAIMRGSGANVLTF.

The chain carries TRBV5-6 and TRBJ1-1; possible D gene TRBD1, 6 bases. CDR3 length equals 16 residues. Between the trimmed V and J ends, which lost 1 base and 1 base, there was a span of 14 bases. Germline V lookup: CDR1 SGHDT, CDR2 YYEEEE. For the CDR3, the DNA is TGTGCCAGCAGCTTGAGCCGGGGGGGCTGGAACACTGAAGCTTTCTTT. Translating it yields CASSLSRGGWNTEAFF.

This clonotype came up many times. The CDR3 region has the DNA TGTGCCAGCAGACAGGGGGCGCATTCACCCCTCCACTTT. Translation gives CASRQGAHSPLHF. The chain has TRBV3-1 and TRBJ1-6, with 9 bases fitting TRBD1. The germline V gene has CDR1 LGHDT and CDR2 YNNKEL (reference sequence). CDR3 length: 13 residues. Trimming removed 6 bases from V and 8 bases from J; junction bases left unmatched: 2.

This clonotype was seen repeatedly, ten times or more. CDR3 region: CASSPIYEQYF. Here the CDR3 DNA reads TGTGCCAGCAGTCCAATCTACGAGCAGTACTTC. The chain combines TRBV2 with TRBJ2-7; D call uncertain. Germline lookup yields CDR1 SNHLY and CDR2 FYNNEI. Trimming left V 5 bases short and J 3 bases short, with 5 bases between. The CDR3 totals 11 residues.

This clonotype appeared many times. The rearrangement joins TRBV5-1 to TRBJ2-1; 9 bases are a match to TRBD2. Germline V gene sequence: CDR1 SGHRS, CDR2 YFSETQ. CDR3 size: 19 residues. The V gene end was trimmed by 0 bases and the J gene end by 5 bases; junction bases not matched to a gene: 15. The CDR3 region is CASSLEASGIRSVDNEQFF. The CDR3 DNA sequence: TGCGCCAGCAGCTTGGAAGCTAGCGGGATTCGCTCGGTGGACAATGAGCAGTTCTTC.

This chain's CDR3 is CASSPNTNTGELFF. As DNA, the CDR3 is TGTGCCAGCAGCCCGAATACGAACACCGGGGAGCTGTTTTTT. The gene calls are TRBV9 and TRBJ2-2, with D hard to call. The germline CDR1 and CDR2 sequences are SGDLS and YYNGEE. Trimming pared 4 bases from V and 0 bases from J, leaving 7 bases between. CDR3 length equals 14 residues.

This clonotype was seen at least ten times. J is TRBJ1-5 and V is TRBV6-1; 8 bases line up with TRBD1. The CDR3 loop spans 14 amino acids. V shed 8 bases, J shed 6 bases, and the junction held 9 bases outside the gene matches. Germline values: CDR1 MNHNS, CDR2 SASEGT. CDR3 loop: CASAAGGARQPQHF. The CDR3 nucleotides read TGTGCCAGCGCTGCAGGGGGCGCACGTCAGCCCCAGCATTTT.